This passage covers 7 T cell receptor beta chains from one sample sequenced in a study of blood T cell repertoires in COVID-19. Profiling relied on immunoSEQ multiplex PCR, and the TCRdb table lists in-frame clones only, not all of them. The data show roughly 86,000 clones, roughly 80% seen once. Material: peripheral blood. These receptors all stem from a man in his forties or fifties with acute or convalescent COVID-19.

This clone has just a few counts. This chain links TRBV27 with TRBJ2-7, with 7 bases matching TRBD1. Germline V lookup: CDR1 MNHEY, CDR2 SMNVEV (reference sequence). Trimming at V came to 6 bases and at J to 0 bases, leaving 5 bases not matched to a gene. There are 14 residues in the CDR3. The CDR3 protein is CASRDRWSSYEQYF. The CDR3 nucleotides read TGTGCCAGCAGGGACAGGTGGAGCTCCTACGAGCAGTACTTC.

The chain recombines TRBV7-8 with TRBJ2-7; 14 bases are a match to TRBD2. This CDR3 contains 16 residues. The J segment lost 3 bases and the V segment lost 4 bases, leaving 5 bases of the junction unmatched. CDR1 SGHVS and CDR2 FQNEAQ come from the germline V gene. CDR3 sequence: CASSSGTSGGGYEQYF. The CDR3 region has the DNA TGTGCCAGCAGCTCCGGGACTAGCGGGGGTGGCTACGAGCAGTACTTC. Variable domain in full (rest from reference TRBV7-8 and TRBJ2-7): GAGVSQSPRYKVAKRGQDVALRCDPISGHVSLFWYQQALGQGPEFLTYFQNEAQLDKSGLPSDRFFAERPEGSVSTLKIQRTQQEDSAVYLCASSSGTSGGGYEQYFGPGTRLTVT.

This clone was counted once. V gene TRBV7-2 combines with J gene TRBJ1-1; TRBD1 matches at 8 bases. V trimming: 5 bases; J trimming: 2 bases; junction bases outside the gene matches: 4. CDR1 and CDR2 from the germline V gene are SGHTA and FQGNSA. This CDR3 has 14 amino acids. For the CDR3, the DNA is TGTGCCAGCAGCGCGGGACAGGCTAACACTGAAGCTTTCTTT. The encoded protein is CASSAGQANTEAFF.

This clone came up once. As DNA, the CDR3 is TGTGCCAGCAGCCGGACTAGCGGGACCCGCCTTACCTACGAGCAGTACTTC. Encoded protein: CASSRTSGTRLTYEQYF. J is TRBJ2-7 and V is TRBV11-2, with TRBD2 matching 12 bases. The CDR3 spans 17 residues. V was clipped by 5 bases and J by 2 bases; unmatched bases: 10. Germline V CDR1 and CDR2: SGHAT, FQNNGV.

This chain uses TRBV27 with TRBJ2-7; D is possibly TRBD2 (5 bases). The CDR3 runs 15 residues. Germline-derived CDR1 and CDR2 are MNHEY and SMNVEV (reference sequence). V lost 1 base, J lost 7 bases, and 17 bases lay in between. CDR3 sequence reads: CASSLLSVGGGEQYF. DNA for the CDR3: TGTGCCAGCAGTTTATTGAGCGTCGGCGGAGGAGAGCAGTACTTC.

The chain is built from TRBV5-1 and TRBJ2-3; 8 bases agree with TRBD1. The CDR3 loop spans 15 amino acids. Germline CDR1 and CDR2: SGHRS and YFSETQ. The V gene end was trimmed by 4 bases and the J gene end by 0 bases; junction bases not matched to a gene: 4. CDR3 loop: CASSVGQGSTDTQYF. In nucleotides, the CDR3 is TGCGCCAGCAGCGTAGGACAGGGTAGCACAGATACGCAGTATTTT.

The chain combines TRBV28 with TRBJ1-3, with a possible D match to TRBD1 (5 bases). The CDR3 totals 14 residues. V was clipped by 5 bases and J by 1 base, with 9 bases between them. Germline assignment: CDR1 MDHEN and CDR2 SYDVKM. DNA of the CDR3: TGTGCCAGCAGTCTGCAGGGTTCTGGAAACACCATATATTTT. Translating gives CASSLQGSGNTIYF.